One sample yielded the 13 T cell receptor beta chains listed below, sequenced in a study of T cells in Graves' hyperthyroidism and ophthalmopathy. The investigators amplified TCR beta CDR3 regions from RNA transcripts. First-round RT-PCR of the TCR CDR3 relied on the HTBI primer set. TCRdb ran MiXCR on the multiplex PCR reads and lists one entry per CDR3 protein. Of roughly 500,000 distinct CDR3 sequences listed, around a fifth are singletons. Sequenced sample: blood. Receptors originate from a woman in her 70s with Graves' ophthalmopathy.

This clonotype was recorded only once. This may stem from a read error, because a much larger clone lies one nucleotide away. DNA of the CDR3: TGCAGCGTCGTAGGACAGGGTTCTACTGAAGCTTTCTTT. Protein product: CSVVGQGSTEAFF. This sequence joins TRBV29-1 and TRBJ1-1; 8 bases line up with TRBD1. The CDR3 is 13 amino acids. Germline V lookup: CDR1 SQVTM, CDR2 ANQGSEA. V lost 6 bases and J lost 5; bases outside the gene matches: 8.

The chain recombines TRBV5-1 with TRBJ2-7; 9 bases are shared with TRBD2. Germline V gene data show CDR1 as SGHRS and CDR2 as YFSETQ. The CDR3 has 19 amino acids. The ends lost 1 base at V and 0 bases at J; junction bases unmatched: 14. In DNA form, the CDR3 reads TGCGCCAGCAGCTTGTACCAATCGCGCCCTAGCGGGACCTCCTACGAGCAGTACTTC. Its protein product is CASSLYQSRPSGTSYEQYF.

The rearrangement links TRBV20-1 to TRBJ1-2; 8 nucleotides align to TRBD1. This CDR3 contains 13 residues. Trimming cost V 4 bases and J 2 bases; bases outside gene matches: 3. In germline, CDR1 is DFQATT, CDR2 SNEGSKA (reference sequence). CDR3 protein: CSANRGGNYGYTF. The CDR3 nucleotides are TGCAGTGCTAACAGGGGGGGGAACTATGGCTACACCTTC.

V is TRBV20-1 and J is TRBJ2-7; weak D call: TRBD1 (6 bases). Trimming removed 3 bases from V and 4 bases from J, with 13 bases in between. Germline CDR1 is DFQATT and CDR2 is SNEGSKA (reference sequence). The length of the CDR3 is 13 residues. The DNA of the CDR3 is TGCAGTGCTAGTGACAGGTTGGAATACGAGCAGTACTTC. Its translation: CSASDRLEYEQYF.

The V call is TRBV6-4, the J call TRBJ2-7, with 15 bases identical to TRBD2. Germline values: CDR1 MRHNA, CDR2 SNTAGT. J lost 0 bases, V lost 8 bases, and 11 bases had no gene match. This CDR3 spans 18 amino acids. Written as DNA, the CDR3 is TGTGCCAGCGTCCGGGGGGGACTAGCGGGAGGAAGCTCCTACGAGCAGTACTTC. The encoded protein is CASVRGGLAGGSSYEQYF.

This clonotype has only a few counts. V usage is TRBV10-3 and J usage is TRBJ2-3, with TRBD1 identical over 7 bases. The CDR3 is 14 amino acids. Germline-derived CDR1 and CDR2 are ENHRY and SYGVKD. V trimming: 6 bases; J trimming: 2 bases; junction bases outside the gene matches: 5. The CDR3 bases are TGTGCCATCAGCCCGGGACAGAACACAGATACGCAGTATTTT. It encodes CAISPGQNTDTQYF.

The chain has TRBV20-1 and TRBJ1-3; D ambiguous. Germline V gene lookup returns CDR1 DFQATT and CDR2 SNEGSKA (reference sequence). Deletions cut 2 bases from V and 1 base from J, with 9 bases between. The CDR3 sequence is 14 residues long. CDR3 amino acids: CSARPTMSGNTIYF. CDR3 bases: TGCAGTGCTAGACCTACCATGTCTGGAAACACCATATATTTT.

There are a few counts of this clonotype. The gene calls are TRBV11-3 and TRBJ2-3; perhaps TRBD1 as D (6 bases). V lost 4 bases and J 5 bases, leaving 10 bases between the germline ends. This CDR3 comprises 13 residues. Germline lookup yields CDR1 SGHNT and CDR2 YENEEA. CDR3 loop: CASSSTGKDTQYF. The CDR3 DNA is TGTGCCAGCAGCTCTACAGGGAAAGATACGCAGTATTTT.

The chain is built from TRBV9 and TRBJ2-7; TRBD2 agrees at 10 bases. With V trimmed by 4 bases and J by 5 bases, 6 bases remained unmatched. The germline V gene encodes CDR1 SGDLS and CDR2 YYNGEE. CDR3 length: 14 amino acids. CDR3 coding DNA: TGTGCCAGCAGCCCCTGGACTAGCGGAGACGAGCAGTACTTC. Translation: CASSPWTSGDEQYF.

The V and J genes are TRBV20-1 and TRBJ2-7; 7 positions match TRBD2. CDR3 length: 13 residues. After removal of 3 bases from V and 8 bases from J, the junction contained 10 bases not matched to a gene. Germline V gives CDR1 DFQATT, CDR2 SNEGSKA (reference sequence). For the CDR3, the DNA is TGCAGTGCTAGGCCCAGCGGGACCATGCAGCAGTACTTC. Amino acid sequence: CSARPSGTMQQYF.

This clonotype has only a few counts. The chain employs TRBV5-1 and TRBJ1-4; 7 bases are a match to TRBD1. J lost 0 bases, V lost 3 bases, and 5 bases had no gene match. The V gene's germline CDR1 is SGHRS and CDR2 YFSETQ. The length of the CDR3 is 16 residues. CDR3 sequence (DNA): TGCGCCAGCAGCTGGACTCAGGGGGCAACTAATGAAAAACTGTTTTTT. Amino acid sequence: CASSWTQGATNEKLFF.

The chain carries TRBV30 and TRBJ2-3, with TRBD2 matching 8 bases. The CDR3 is 13 amino acids. The V segment lost 4 bases and the J segment 0 bases; nucleotides outside the gene matches: 0. From germline, CDR1 is GTSNPN and CDR2 SVGIG (reference sequence). This CDR3 is CAWTSGSTDTQYF. The DNA of the CDR3 is TGTGCCTGGACTAGCGGGAGCACAGATACGCAGTATTTT.

This clonotype was observed a handful of times. This could be a read error, since a much larger clone is one nucleotide away. The chain recombines TRBV5-6 with TRBJ2-1, with 7 nucleotides matching TRBD2. V lost 1 base and J lost 4; bases outside the gene matches: 2. The CDR3 runs to 14 residues. Germline loops: CDR1 SGHDT, CDR2 YYEEEE. CDR3 coding DNA: TGTGCCAGCAGCTTGCCTAGCGGTTACAATGAGCAGTTCTTC. Encoded protein: CASSLPSGYNEQFF.